This T cell receptor (beta chain) was profiled in a study of blood T cell repertoires in COVID-19. On the study more broadly: T cells, B-cell-depleted T cells, or PBMCs supplied cDNA or gDNA.

This clone appeared a few times. Assay used: immunoSEQ multiplex PCR; TCRdb lists only in-frame clones, some missing. The sample consists of around 300,000 clones, 70% to 90% of them appearing once. The CDR3 covers 14 residues. Germline assignment: CDR1 KGHSH and CDR2 LQKENI. V shed 3 bases and J 5 bases; nucleotides not matched to a gene: 2. Sequencing used peripheral blood. The clonotype was recovered from a woman in her 30s with COVID-19, enrolled during active disease. This chain connects TRBV18 to TRBJ2-3; the match to TRBD1 covers 10 bases. Here the CDR3 DNA reads TGTGCCAGCTCACCGACAGGGGGCCAAGATACGCAGTATTTT. Translation gives CASSPTGGQDTQYF.